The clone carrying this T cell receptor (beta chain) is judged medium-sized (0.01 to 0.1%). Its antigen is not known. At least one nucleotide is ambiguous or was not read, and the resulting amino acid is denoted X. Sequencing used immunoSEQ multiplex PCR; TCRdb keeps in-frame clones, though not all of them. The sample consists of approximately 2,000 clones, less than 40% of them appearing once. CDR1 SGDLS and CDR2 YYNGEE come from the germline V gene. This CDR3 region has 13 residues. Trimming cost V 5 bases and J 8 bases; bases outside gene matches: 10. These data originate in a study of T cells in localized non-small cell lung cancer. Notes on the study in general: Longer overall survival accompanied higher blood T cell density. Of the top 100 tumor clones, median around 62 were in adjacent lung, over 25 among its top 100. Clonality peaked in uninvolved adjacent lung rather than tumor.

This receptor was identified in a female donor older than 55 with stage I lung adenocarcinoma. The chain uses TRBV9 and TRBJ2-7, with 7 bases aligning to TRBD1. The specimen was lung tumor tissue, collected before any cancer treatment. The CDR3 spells CASREGQVSXQYF. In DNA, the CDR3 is TGTGCCAGCAGAGAAGGACAGGTGAGCRAGCAGTACTTC.